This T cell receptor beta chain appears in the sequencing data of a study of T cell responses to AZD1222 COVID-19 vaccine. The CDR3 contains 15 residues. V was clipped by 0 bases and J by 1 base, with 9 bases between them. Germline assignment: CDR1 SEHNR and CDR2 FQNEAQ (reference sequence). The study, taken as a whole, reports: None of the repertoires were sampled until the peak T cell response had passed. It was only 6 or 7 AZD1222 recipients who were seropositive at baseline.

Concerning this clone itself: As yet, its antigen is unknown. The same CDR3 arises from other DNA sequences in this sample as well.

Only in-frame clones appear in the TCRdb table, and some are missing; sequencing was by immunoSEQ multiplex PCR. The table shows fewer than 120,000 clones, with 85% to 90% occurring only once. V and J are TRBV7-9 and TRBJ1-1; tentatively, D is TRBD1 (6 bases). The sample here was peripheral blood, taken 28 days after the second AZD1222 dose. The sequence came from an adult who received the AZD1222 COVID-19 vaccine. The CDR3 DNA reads TGTGCCAGCAGCTTAGCCGGGACAAGGAACACTGAAGCTTTCTTT. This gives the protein CASSLAGTRNTEAFF. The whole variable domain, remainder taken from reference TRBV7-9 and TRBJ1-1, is DTGVSQNPRHKITKRGQNVTFRCDPISEHNRLYWYRQTLGQGPEFLTYFQNEAQLEKSRLLSDRFSAERPKGSFSTLEIQRTEQGDSAMYLCASSLAGTRNTEAFFGQGTRLTVV.